These 29 T cell receptor beta chains came from one sample sequenced in a study of PD-1 blockade in classical Hodgkin lymphoma. Every patient experienced relapse after autologous stem cell transplantation, and brentuximab vedotin exposure varied. Profiled with immunoSEQ multiplex PCR; TCRdb holds only in-frame clones, not every one. Among over 35,000 clones, around 87% were seen once, and the ten largest hold 8.5% to 10%. Source: peripheral blood mononuclear cells (PBMCs), taken at baseline. The receptors originated from a human donor with classical Hodgkin lymphoma.

J is TRBJ2-7 and V is TRBV6-1; possible D gene TRBD2, 5 bases. Germline V lookup: CDR1 MNHNS, CDR2 SASEGT. CDR3 length: 12 amino acids. Trimming cost V 5 bases and J 4 bases, with 9 bases left between them. The CDR3 sequence: CASSPREYEQYF. CDR3 nucleotide sequence: TGTGCCAGCAGTCCAAGGGAGTACGAGCAGTACTTC.

CDR3 loop: CASRAGQGYYGYTF. The CDR3 nucleotides are TGTGCCAGCAGAGCCGGACAGGGCTACTATGGCTACACCTTC. This chain uses TRBV6-5 with TRBJ1-2; 8 positions agree with TRBD1. Germline V gene data show CDR1 as MNHEY and CDR2 as SVGAGI. With 6 bases clipped from V and 3 bases from J, the junction kept 6 bases outside the gene matches. This CDR3 contains 14 residues.

The chain employs TRBV7-7 and TRBJ1-5; 7 bases match TRBD1. V lost 4 bases to trimming and J lost 0 bases; unmatched junction nucleotides: 6. Germline loops: CDR1 SSHAT, CDR2 FNYEAQ (reference sequence). The CDR3 extends over 16 amino acids. DNA for the CDR3: TGTGCCAGCAGCTCGCACAGGGGACATAGCAATCAGCCCCAGCATTTT. It encodes CASSSHRGHSNQPQHF.

This clone was observed a single time. The rearrangement uses TRBV6-1 and TRBJ2-2; no clear D. This CDR3 region has 13 residues. Germline values: CDR1 MNHNS, CDR2 SASEGT. Trimming removed 7 bases at V and 4 bases at J, with 10 bases between. CDR3 region: CASNPTTTGELFF. In nucleotides, the CDR3 is TGTGCCAGCAACCCTACGACCACCGGGGAGCTGTTTTTT.

V and J are TRBV7-9 and TRBJ1-2; D not resolved. The V gene's germline CDR1 is SEHNR and CDR2 FQNEAQ (reference sequence). Deletions cut 0 bases from V and 8 bases from J, with 16 bases between. The CDR3 is 15 amino acids. The CDR3 nucleotides are TGTGCCAGCAGCTTAGCCTCCGGGAAAACGGGGGGCTACACCTTC. Protein sequence: CASSLASGKTGGYTF.

The gene calls are TRBV11-2 and TRBJ1-6; D is unresolved. The CDR3 covers 20 residues. V was shortened by 0 bases and J by 0 bases, with 18 bases between the two germline ends. The germline gives CDR1 SGHAT, CDR2 FQNNGV. The DNA for the CDR3 is TGTGCCAGCAGCTTAGATCATGGGTGGGTGCAGAGCTCCTATAATTCACCCCTCCACTTT. Translation gives CASSLDHGWVQSSYNSPLHF.

The chain uses TRBV6-5 and TRBJ1-6; 7 bases line up with TRBD1. Germline V gene lookup returns CDR1 MNHEY and CDR2 SVGAGI. The CDR3 loop spans 15 amino acids. After removal of 6 bases from V and 3 bases from J, the junction contained 5 bases not matched to a gene. The CDR3 here is CASSEGTDYNSPLHF. The CDR3 coding sequence is TGTGCCAGCAGCGAGGGGACAGACTATAATTCACCCCTCCACTTT.

Only one count was recorded for this clone. The rearrangement uses TRBV5-6 and TRBJ2-5, with 7 bases fitting TRBD2. The CDR3 spans 16 residues. V was pared by 4 bases and J by 7 bases, with 16 bases of the junction left unmatched. CDR1 and CDR2 (germline): SGHDT, YYEEEE. This CDR3 is CASSETGGPRVGTQYF. The CDR3, as DNA: TGTGCCAGCAGCGAAACGGGGGGTCCTAGGGTTGGGACCCAGTACTTC.

V usage is TRBV6-1 and J usage is TRBJ2-3, with unresolved D. The CDR3 covers 14 residues. The V and J ends lost 8 bases and 0 bases respectively, with 12 bases between them. Germline V gene sequence: CDR1 MNHNS, CDR2 SASEGT. CDR3 coding DNA: TGTGCCAGCCGCAGAAGCTCTAGCACAGATACGCAGTATTTT. Its protein is CASRRSSSTDTQYF.

This sequence joins TRBV19 and TRBJ2-7; 10 bases align to TRBD1. This CDR3 spans 14 amino acids. V was clipped by 7 bases and J by 4 bases; unmatched bases: 7. From germline, CDR1 is LNHDA and CDR2 SQIVND (reference sequence). The CDR3 DNA is TGTGCCAGTATAGGGGACAGGGGTCGGTACGAGCAGTACTTC. Residues: CASIGDRGRYEQYF.

The genes are TRBV25-1 and TRBJ1-5; D is unclear. Trimming pared 4 bases from V and 4 bases from J, leaving 17 bases between. CDR1 MGHDK and CDR2 SYGVNS come from the germline V gene. This CDR3 comprises 16 residues. Here the CDR3 DNA reads TGTGCCAGCAGTGGCCCGGTTCTTAGGGCTAATCAGCCCCAGCATTTT. As protein: CASSGPVLRANQPQHF.

V gene TRBV21-1 combines with J gene TRBJ2-1; TRBD2 reflects the table's D call only, with no check against the DNA. TRBV21-1 is listed as a pseudogene. The CDR3 consists of 20 residues. This CDR3 reads CASSKAGGLAGGRSYNEQFF. CDR3 nucleotides: TGTGCCAGCAGCAAAGCGGGAGGACTAGCGGGAGGCCGCTCCTACAATGAGCAGTTCTTC.

The rearrangement joins TRBV19 to TRBJ2-4, with 7 nucleotides matching TRBD2. The V and J ends lost 1 base and 1 base, in that order; junction bases with no gene match: 10. The CDR3 contains 18 residues. Germline-derived CDR1 and CDR2 are LNHDA and SQIVND (reference sequence). The CDR3 DNA reads TGTGCCAGTAGTATAGGGGTGGGGGAGGGAGTGGCCAAAAACATTCAGTACTTC. Translating gives CASSIGVGEGVAKNIQYF.

The chain combines TRBV18 with TRBJ2-1; 9 bases match TRBD1. Germline values: CDR1 KGHSH, CDR2 LQKENI. The CDR3 is 13 amino acids. V lost 9 bases, J lost 10 bases, and 10 bases stayed unmatched. CDR3 in amino acids: CASSTGGGQEQFF. As DNA, the CDR3 is TGTGCCAGTTCGACAGGGGGGGGACAGGAGCAGTTCTTC.

This clone has more than one count but fewer than ten. The J gene is TRBJ1-2, the V gene TRBV6-7; 9 bases are shared with TRBD1. TRBV6-7 is flagged as an ORF with uncertain function. This CDR3 spans 14 amino acids. J gave up 7 bases and V 2 bases, and 5 bases lay outside the gene matches. This CDR3 is CASSYRQGVCGYTF. DNA for the CDR3: TGTGCCAGCAGTTACCGACAGGGGGTCTGTGGCTACACCTTC.

V gene TRBV7-2 combines with J gene TRBJ1-1, with no clear D. Deletions cut 3 bases from V and 1 base from J, with 9 bases between. CDR1 and CDR2 from the germline V gene are SGHTA and FQGNSA. This CDR3 has 14 amino acids. The CDR3 region has the DNA TGTGCCAGCAGCTTTATGGGGTGGAACACTGAAGCTTTCTTT. Its protein product is CASSFMGWNTEAFF.

The chain combines TRBV4-2 with TRBJ2-1, with D perhaps matching TRBD2 (6 bases). The CDR3 is 17 amino acids. Per the germline V gene, CDR1 is LGHNA and CDR2 is YNFKEQ. V was trimmed by 4 bases and J by 8 bases, leaving 24 bases between them. The DNA of the CDR3 is TGTGCCAGCAGCCGAGACTGGGGGGATAACCCAGTGGATGAGCAGTTCTTC. Its translation is CASSRDWGDNPVDEQFF.

The J gene is TRBJ2-7, the V gene TRBV27; 7 bases match TRBD1. CDR1 and CDR2 from the germline V gene are MNHEY and SMNVEV (reference sequence). V gave up 5 bases and J gave up 0 bases; unmatched junction bases: 16. The CDR3 has 18 amino acids. The CDR3 region has the DNA TGTGCCAGCAGTCCCTTTGCCCCGACAGGGATGATCTCCTACGAGCAGTACTTC. Amino acid sequence: CASSPFAPTGMISYEQYF.

This clone came up once. CDR3 in amino acids: CASSQSGRGGVETQYF. CDR3 DNA sequence: TGCGCCAGCAGTCAATCGGGGCGGGGAGGAGTAGAGACCCAGTACTTC. The chain carries TRBV23-1 and TRBJ2-5, with D maybe TRBD2 (6 bases). TRBV23-1 is annotated as an ORF whose role is uncertain. V lost 0 bases, J lost 4 bases, and 15 bases lay in between. The CDR3 consists of 16 residues.

The V gene is TRBV25-1, the J gene TRBJ2-3; D is perhaps TRBD1 (6 bases). Germline V CDR1 and CDR2: MGHDK, SYGVNS. This CDR3 is 13 amino acids long. Deletions cut 1 base from V and 5 bases from J, with 7 bases between. CDR3 amino acids: CASSESGVDTQYF. CDR3 nucleotides: TGTGCCAGCAGTGAATCAGGGGTAGATACGCAGTATTTT.

CDR3 sequence (DNA): TGTGCCAGCAGCTCACAGGGGAGCAATCAGCCCCAGCATTTT. Translated: CASSSQGSNQPQHF. This chain connects TRBV5-6 to TRBJ1-5, with 7 bases that match TRBD1. The CDR3 spans 14 residues. V lost 3 bases to trimming and J lost 1 base; unmatched junction nucleotides: 1. CDR1 and CDR2 (germline): SGHDT, YYEEEE.

V gene TRBV5-8 combines with J gene TRBJ2-3, with a weak D call TRBD1 (6 bases). This CDR3 comprises 13 residues. V was shortened by 0 bases and J by 4 bases, with 6 bases between the two germline ends. Germline loops: CDR1 SGHTS, CDR2 YDEGEE. CDR3 amino acids: CASSLAGADTQYF. For the CDR3, the DNA is TGTGCCAGCAGCTTGGCAGGGGCAGATACGCAGTATTTT.

The J gene is TRBJ2-1, the V gene TRBV19; D not certain. Per the germline V gene, CDR1 is LNHDA and CDR2 is SQIVND (reference sequence). This CDR3 is built from 15 residues. V shed 3 bases and J shed 0 bases, with 9 bases lying between them. DNA of the CDR3: TGTGCCAGTAGTATTCGCTACCTCTCCTACAATGAGCAGTTCTTC. It yields the protein CASSIRYLSYNEQFF.

The chain uses TRBV28 and TRBJ2-5; D unresolved. CDR1 is MDHEN and CDR2 is SYDVKM in the germline V gene. The CDR3 sequence is 12 residues long. Trimming removed 5 bases from V and 7 bases from J, with 11 bases in between. The CDR3 DNA is TGTGCCAGCAGTCTTATCTCCGGGACCCAGTACTTC. Amino acids: CASSLISGTQYF.

This rearrangement joins TRBV29-1 to TRBJ2-1, with 7 bases identical to TRBD2. The V gene's germline CDR1 is SQVTM and CDR2 ANQGSEA. The CDR3 totals 16 residues. Unmatched junction bases numbered 15, after V lost 3 bases and J lost 7 bases. The CDR3 nucleotides read TGCAGCGTTGAGAAGGCCGGACTAGGTGGGGGTAATGAGCAGTTCTTC. Translating it yields CSVEKAGLGGGNEQFF.

This clone appeared once. The chain recombines TRBV11-2 with TRBJ1-3; TRBD1 might be the D (5 bases). This CDR3 is 15 amino acids long. Germline loops: CDR1 SGHAT, CDR2 FQNNGV. V shed 5 bases and J shed 2 bases, with 13 bases lying between them. The CDR3 loop is CASSDLQGTGNTIYF. The CDR3 region has the DNA TGTGCCAGCAGCGATCTGCAGGGTACTGGAAACACCATATATTTT.

The chain joins TRBV25-1 to TRBJ1-2; D is undetermined. The CDR3 totals 14 residues. V was clipped by 4 bases and J by 5 bases, with 14 bases between them. The germline V gene encodes CDR1 MGHDK and CDR2 SYGVNS. CDR3 DNA: TGTGCCAGCAGTGGCGATCGGTCTCCGTATGGCTACACCTTC. It encodes CASSGDRSPYGYTF.

This clone came up a few times. This chain connects TRBV5-1 to TRBJ2-7; possibly TRBD1 for D (5 bases). The CDR3 has 15 residues. Germline V CDR1 and CDR2: SGHRS, YFSETQ. Deletions cut 0 bases from V and 5 bases from J, with 15 bases between. The CDR3 region is CASSLVGQGYDEQYF. The CDR3 DNA reads as TGCGCCAGCAGCTTGGTCGGGCAGGGATACGACGAGCAGTACTTC. Using reference TRBV5-1 and TRBJ2-7 for the parts outside the CDR3, the full variable domain is KAGVTQTPRYLIKTRGQQVTLSCSPISGHRSVSWYQQTPGQGLQFLFEYFSETQRNKGNFPGRFSGRQFSNSRSEMNVSTLELGDSALYLCASSLVGQGYDEQYFGPGTRLTVT.

As DNA, the CDR3 is TGTGCCAGCAGCCGGCCAGAGGAGGCGGGAGGGGGCTACACCTTC. Translating it yields CASSRPEEAGGGYTF. The genes are TRBV6-6 and TRBJ1-2; D ambiguous. V lost 6 bases, J lost 8 bases, and 22 bases lay in between. CDR3 length equals 15 residues. From germline, CDR1 is MNHNY and CDR2 SVGAGI (reference sequence).